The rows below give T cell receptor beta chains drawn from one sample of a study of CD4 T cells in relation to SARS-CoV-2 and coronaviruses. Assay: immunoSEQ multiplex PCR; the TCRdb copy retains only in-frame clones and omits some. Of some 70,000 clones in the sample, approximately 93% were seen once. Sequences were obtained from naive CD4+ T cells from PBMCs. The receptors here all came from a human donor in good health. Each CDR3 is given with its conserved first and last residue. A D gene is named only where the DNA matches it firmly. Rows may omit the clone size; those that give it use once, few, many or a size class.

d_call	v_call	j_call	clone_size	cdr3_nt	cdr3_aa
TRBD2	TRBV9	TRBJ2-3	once	TGTGCCAGCAGCGTAATAGCGGGAGTTGCAGATACGCAGTATTTT	CASSVIAGVADTQYF
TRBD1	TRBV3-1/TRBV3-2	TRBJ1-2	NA	TGTGCCAGCAGCCAAGCTGGGACAGGGGAGGACTATGGCTACACCTTC	CASSQAGTGEDYGYTF
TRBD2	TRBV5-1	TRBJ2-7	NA	TGCGCCAGCAGCTTGGTTGGGGGGGGTCTGTACGAGCAGTACTTC	CASSLVGGGLYEQYF
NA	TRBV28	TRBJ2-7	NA	TGTGCCAGCAGTTTTCCTGTCGGGACGTTGGGCCACGAGCAGTACTTC	CASSFPVGTLGHEQYF
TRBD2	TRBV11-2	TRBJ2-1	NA	TGTGCCAGCAGCTTACCTAGCGGGAGATCTAACTCCTACAATGAGCAGTTCTTC	CASSLPSGRSNSYNEQFF
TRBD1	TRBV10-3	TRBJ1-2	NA	TGTGCCATCAGTGAGTCGCGGGACAGGGGGCTAGGCTACACCTTC	CAISESRDRGLGYTF
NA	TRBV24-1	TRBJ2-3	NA	TGTGCCACCAGTGCCACAGGGAAGAGCACAGATACGCAGTATTTT	CATSATGKSTDTQYF
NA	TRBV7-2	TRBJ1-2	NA	TGTGCCAGCAGCAGCGCGGGGTGGGATGGCTACACCTTC	CASSSAGWDGYTF
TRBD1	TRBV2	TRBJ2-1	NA	TGTGCCAGCAGTGAACTGGGACAGAGTCGGTACAATGAGCAGTTCTTC	CASSELGQSRYNEQFF
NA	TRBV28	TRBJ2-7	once	TGTGCCAGCAGTTTTGAAACAGGATCCTCCTACGAGCAGTACTTC	CASSFETGSSYEQYF
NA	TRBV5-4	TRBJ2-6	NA	TGTGCCAGCAGGTCCCCAGGGGTGTCAGGGGCCAACGTCCTGACTTTC	CASRSPGVSGANVLTF
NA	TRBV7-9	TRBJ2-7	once	TGTGCCAGCAGCCCACGGAGGGTCTTCTACGAGCAGTACTTC	CASSPRRVFYEQYF
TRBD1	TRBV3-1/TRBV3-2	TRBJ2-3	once	TGTGCCAGCAGCCACGGACAACCGACGCGAGGGGGCACGCAGTATTTT	CASSHGQPTRGGTQYF
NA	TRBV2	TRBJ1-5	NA	TGTGCCAGCAGCGATAGCAATCAGCCCCAGCATTTT	CASSDSNQPQHF
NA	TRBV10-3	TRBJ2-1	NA	TGTGCCATCAGTGAGTCAAACAGGGCTTATACCCGTCAGTTCTTC	CAISESNRAYTRQFF
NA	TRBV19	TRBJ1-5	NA	TGTGCCAGTAGTACACAGGGTGGTCAGCCCCAGCATTTT	CASSTQGGQPQHF